Below, 4 T cell receptor beta chains from the same sample are listed, as sequenced in a study of blood T cell dynamics during melanoma immunotherapy (dated by TCRdb to about 2020). What the time point label conveys for this sample: week 3, after first cycle of checkpoint inhibitor. The library was prepared using the immunoSEQ multiplex PCR assay. What TCRdb holds here is the immuneACCESS table cut down to in-frame rearrangements. Part of the clones is not present; checked against another copy, under half of the missing clones reflect an unresolved V gene, and the others are unexplained. For this sample there are fewer than 13,000 clones; 75% to 90% appear just once. Of the sample, 6% to 8% is held by the ten largest clones. The sequenced sample was blood, obtained from a patient treated with checkpoint blockade. These receptor sequences come from a human donor with melanoma.

There are a few counts of this clone. The rearrangement links TRBV5-1 to TRBJ1-6; D is undetermined. V was clipped by 0 bases and J by 10 bases, with 8 bases between them. Looked up from germline, CDR1 is SGHRS and CDR2 is YFSETQ. The CDR3 sequence is 13 residues long. DNA of the CDR3: TGCGCCAGCAGCTTGGCGGGTGAATCACCCCTCCACTTT. As protein: CASSLAGESPLHF.

This clone appeared a single time. V usage is TRBV7-2 and J usage is TRBJ2-4, with D perhaps TRBD2 (6 bases). CDR3 size: 16 residues. Trimming pared 0 bases from V and 2 bases from J, leaving 11 bases between. The V gene's germline CDR1 is SGHTA and CDR2 FQGNSA. The CDR3 sequence is CASSLADGGTKNIQYF. In DNA form, the CDR3 reads TGTGCCAGCAGCTTAGCTGACGGGGGAACCAAAAACATTCAGTACTTC.

The rearrangement joins TRBV6-6 to TRBJ1-1; the D gene is possibly TRBD1 (5 bases). Germline CDR1 and CDR2: MNHNY and SVGAGI (reference sequence). Trimming removed 2 bases at V and 1 base at J, with 11 bases between. This CDR3 has 15 residues. This CDR3 is CASSYAAGSNTEAFF. The CDR3 bases are TGTGCCAGCAGTTACGCGGCAGGGTCGAACACTGAAGCTTTCTTT.

This sequence joins TRBV19 and TRBJ1-1; a possible D gene is TRBD1 (5 bases). Germline V gene sequence: CDR1 LNHDA, CDR2 SQIVND (reference sequence). CDR3 length: 17 residues. Trimming pared 3 bases from V and 0 bases from J, leaving 17 bases between. CDR3 nucleotides: TGTGCCAGTAGTATTCTCACAGGCCTGAATATGAACACTGAAGCTTTCTTT. Its protein product is CASSILTGLNMNTEAFF.